The entry below gives a single T cell receptor beta chain sequence along with its context. The data are from a study of blood T cell repertoires in COVID-19. In the study overall: Acute and convalescent COVID-19 samples came from the United States, Italy and Spain. Nucleic acid was either cDNA or gDNA, and it came from T cells, B-cell-depleted T cells, or PBMCs.

CDR1 and CDR2 from the germline V gene are SGHRS and YFSETQ. The CDR3 extends over 14 amino acids. Between the trimmed V and J ends, which lost 0 bases and 5 bases, there was a span of 11 bases. In the authors' workflow: Amplification of reference gene primers was used by the study to estimate nucleated cell counts. The data were produced by immunoSEQ multiplex PCR, yet TCRdb's version contains in-frame clones alone and is incomplete. V and J calls plus clone size are reproduced from that table; the DNA served to infer D and trimming. The sample holds tens of thousands of clones, approximately 82% seen once.

Sequencing was done on a sample of peripheral blood. The receptor comes from a middle-aged man with active COVID-19. The V and J genes are TRBV5-1 and TRBJ2-5; D gene unclear. CDR3 sequence reads: CASSLASTGETQYF. As DNA, the CDR3 is TGCGCCAGCAGCTTGGCCAGCACCGGGGAGACCCAGTACTTC. Supplemented by reference TRBV5-1 and TRBJ2-5, the full variable domain reads KAGVTQTPRYLIKTRGQQVTLSCSPISGHRSVSWYQQTPGQGLQFLFEYFSETQRNKGNFPGRFSGRQFSNSRSEMNVSTLELGDSALYLCASSLASTGETQYFGPGTRLLVL.